The 8 T cell receptor beta chains presented below share a single source sample, sequenced in a study of blood T cells in healthy people across ages. Through a sample-barcoded 5' primer and a J-beta primer mix, a second PCR was run for about 6 to 12 cycles. TCRdb called the 5' RACE reads again in MiXCR, with one record for every CDR3 protein. The sample carries 450,000 to 600,000 distinct CDR3 sequences, roughly a quarter recorded once. A further study also used this sample, focusing on T cells of mothers and their children.

Sequences were obtained from blood. The receptors originated from a boy between 2 and 10 years old in good health.

V gene TRBV12-3 or TRBV12-4 combines with J gene TRBJ2-1; D not certain. The CDR3 contains 15 residues. The V end lost 4 bases, the J end lost 0 bases, and 10 bases lay between the germline ends. The CDR3 sequence: CASSSSGASYNEQFF. The CDR3 nucleotides read TGTGCCAGCAGTTCCTCGGGTGCCTCCTACAATGAGCAGTTCTTC.

The chain couples TRBV10-3 to TRBJ2-4; D assignment may be TRBD1 or TRBD2 (6 bases each). The V gene lost 0 bases and the J gene lost 7 bases, with 10 bases spanning the gap. This CDR3 is 14 amino acids long. The germline gives CDR1 ENHRY, CDR2 SYGVKD. The CDR3 DNA reads as TGTGCCATCAGTGAGTCAACAGGGAGGAACATTCAGTACTTC. Translating gives CAISESTGRNIQYF.

This clonotype was detected a few times. The rearrangement joins TRBV5-8 to TRBJ1-4; D may be TRBD1 (5 bases). Trimming left V 6 bases short and J 11 bases short, with 20 bases between. Germline CDR1 is SGHTS and CDR2 is YDEGEE. This CDR3 comprises 14 residues. Here the CDR3 reads CASTAEPTVPKLFF. The CDR3 region has the DNA TGTGCCAGCACCGCCGAACCGACAGTCCCTAAACTGTTTTTT.

The V call is TRBV7-9, the J call TRBJ2-3, with TRBD1 matching over 10 bases. Germline lookup yields CDR1 SEHNR and CDR2 FQNEAQ (reference sequence). This CDR3 has 16 amino acids. With V trimmed by 5 bases and J by 3 bases, 8 bases remained unmatched. The CDR3 sequence is CASSAIKGQGTDTQYF. The CDR3, as DNA: TGTGCCAGCAGCGCCATAAAGGGACAGGGGACAGATACGCAGTATTTT.

Only a few counts were recorded for this clonotype. The chain employs TRBV29-1 and TRBJ2-4, with D maybe TRBD1 (6 bases). The germline gives CDR1 SQVTM, CDR2 ANQGSEA. The CDR3 is 13 residues long. Trimming stripped 6 bases from V and 2 bases from J, with 11 bases between. CDR3 nucleotides: TGCAGCGTGAGGACAGAAACCAAAAACATTCAGTACTTC. It yields the protein CSVRTETKNIQYF.

The chain's CDR3 is CASSEVWGVCTF. CDR3 DNA sequence: TGTGCCAGCAGTGAAGTGTGGGGGGTCTGCACCTTC. The chain employs TRBV2 and TRBJ1-2; perhaps TRBD1 as D (5 bases). CDR3 length equals 12 residues. Trimming removed 1 base at V and 13 bases at J, with 13 bases between. CDR1 is SNHLY and CDR2 is FYNNEI in the germline V gene.

J is TRBJ2-7 and V is TRBV4-1, with a possible D match to TRBD1 (6 bases). The CDR3 spans 14 residues. The germline gives CDR1 MGHRA, CDR2 YSYEKL. V dropped 1 base and J dropped 3 bases, with 10 bases sitting between them. The DNA of the CDR3 is TGCGCCAGCAGCCAAGGGAGAGGGGGCTACGAGCAGTACTTC. Amino acid sequence: CASSQGRGGYEQYF.

J is TRBJ2-3 and V is TRBV25-1; D assignment may be TRBD1 or TRBD2 (5 bases each). Germline V gene lookup returns CDR1 MGHDK and CDR2 SYGVNS. The CDR3 extends over 13 amino acids. V lost 7 bases to trimming and J lost 4 bases, with 12 bases between them. The CDR3 here is CASTQGVPDTQYF. The CDR3 DNA reads as TGTGCCAGCACCCAGGGAGTTCCAGATACGCAGTATTTT.